Listed here are 10 T cell receptor beta chains from one sample, sequenced in a study of OX40 agonist ivuxolimab in advanced cancers. Produced via immunoSEQ multiplex PCR; TCRdb's table is partial and in-frame only. The sample yields 46,000 or so clones, approximately 88% seen once. Sequencing was performed on CD4+ or CD8+ T cells sorted from blood, taken in a trial of the OX40 agonist ivuxolimab. These receptors came from an adult with an advanced solid tumor such as melanoma, head and neck, liver or kidney cancer.

The rearrangement links TRBV15 to TRBJ2-1; 14 bases match TRBD2. V was pared by 0 bases and J by 8 bases, with 9 bases of the junction left unmatched. In germline, CDR1 is LNHNV, CDR2 YYDKDF (reference sequence). This CDR3 comprises 18 residues. DNA for the CDR3: TGTGCCACCAGCAGAGAGGGACTAGCGGGAGTCCCAGGCGATGAGCAGTTCTTC. Its protein product is CATSREGLAGVPGDEQFF.

V is TRBV11-3 and J is TRBJ2-1; 11 bases are a match to TRBD2. The CDR3 length is 16 residues. Germline CDR1 reads SGHNT; CDR2 reads YENEEA. With 5 bases clipped from V and 4 bases from J, the junction kept 7 bases outside the gene matches. The chain's CDR3 is CASSPLLAGVYNEQFF. The CDR3 bases are TGTGCCAGCAGCCCGCTACTAGCGGGAGTTTACAATGAGCAGTTCTTC.

This chain connects TRBV5-8 to TRBJ2-7; D remains unclear. This CDR3 has 14 amino acids. Looked up from germline, CDR1 is SGHTS and CDR2 is YDEGEE. Between the trimmed V and J ends, which lost 4 bases and 1 base, there was a span of 12 bases. The CDR3 region is CASSGEEGSYEQYF. CDR3 coding DNA: TGTGCCAGCAGCGGCGAGGAAGGGTCCTACGAGCAGTACTTC.

J is TRBJ1-4 and V is TRBV4-1; TRBD1 matches at 7 bases. This CDR3 spans 16 amino acids. CDR1 is MGHRA, CDR2 YSYEKL, per germline. V trimming: 3 bases; J trimming: 2 bases; junction bases outside the gene matches: 6. For the CDR3, the DNA is TGCGCCAGCAGCCAGCAGGGGGGGAAGACTAATGAAAAACTGTTTTTT. It is translated as CASSQQGGKTNEKLFF.

CDR3: CASSPIGGRGTDTQYF. CDR3 sequence (DNA): TGTGCCAGCAGCCCCATAGGGGGCAGGGGGACAGATACGCAGTATTTT. The rearrangement joins TRBV7-3 to TRBJ2-3, with TRBD1 identical over 7 bases. Per germline, CDR1 SGHTA and CDR2 FQGTGA. The CDR3 totals 16 residues. V gave up 5 bases and J gave up 3 bases; unmatched junction bases: 11.

This CDR3 reads CASSYTTGGNTEAFF. The CDR3 DNA is TGTGCCAGCAGCTACACGACAGGGGGCAACACTGAAGCTTTCTTT. The gene calls are TRBV5-6 and TRBJ1-1, with 10 positions matching TRBD1. With V trimmed by 3 bases and J by 2 bases, 4 bases remained unmatched. Germline loops: CDR1 SGHDT, CDR2 YYEEEE. The length of the CDR3 is 15 residues.

This chain links TRBV7-9 with TRBJ1-1; 12 bases align to TRBD1. After removal of 3 bases from V and 1 base from J, the junction contained 0 bases not matched to a gene. The CDR3 sequence is 15 residues long. Germline CDR1 and CDR2: SEHNR and FQNEAQ (reference sequence). The CDR3 protein is CASSLGQGANTEAFF. The CDR3 DNA sequence: TGTGCCAGCAGCTTGGGACAGGGGGCGAACACTGAAGCTTTCTTT.

The V gene is TRBV6-5, the J gene TRBJ1-1; a possible D gene is TRBD1 (5 bases). Germline V lookup: CDR1 MNHEY, CDR2 SVGAGI. V lost 5 bases and J lost 6, with 16 bases in between. The CDR3 extends over 14 amino acids. The CDR3 is CASSPQGIGSEAFF. CDR3 DNA sequence: TGTGCCAGCAGTCCGCAGGGTATCGGGTCTGAAGCTTTCTTT.

This chain links TRBV4-1 with TRBJ2-5; no clear D gene. Trimming stripped 2 bases from V and 1 base from J, with 20 bases between. The length of the CDR3 is 18 residues. CDR1 MGHRA and CDR2 YSYEKL come from the germline V gene. This chain's CDR3 is CASSQKHPTDGTQETQYF. The CDR3, as DNA: TGCGCCAGCAGCCAAAAGCACCCTACGGACGGCACCCAAGAGACCCAGTACTTC.

J is TRBJ1-1 and V is TRBV9; perhaps TRBD1 as D (5 bases). The V end was cut by 0 bases, the J end by 2 bases, with 14 bases between. The CDR3 sequence is 16 residues long. The germline V gene has CDR1 SGDLS and CDR2 YYNGEE. CDR3 nucleotides: TGTGCCAGCAGCGTAGGTAAAGGCAGGGACAACACTGAAGCTTTCTTT. This sequence encodes CASSVGKGRDNTEAFF.